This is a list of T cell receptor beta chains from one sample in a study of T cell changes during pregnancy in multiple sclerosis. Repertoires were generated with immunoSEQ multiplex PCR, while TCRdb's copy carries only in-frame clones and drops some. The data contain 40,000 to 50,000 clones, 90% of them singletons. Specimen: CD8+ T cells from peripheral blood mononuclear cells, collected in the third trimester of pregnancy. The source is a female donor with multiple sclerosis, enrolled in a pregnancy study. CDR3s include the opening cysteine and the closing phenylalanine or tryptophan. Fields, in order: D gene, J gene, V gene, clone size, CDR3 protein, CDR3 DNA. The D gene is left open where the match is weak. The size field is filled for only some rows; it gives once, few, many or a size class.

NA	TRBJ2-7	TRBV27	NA	CASSPGAEQYF	TGTGCCAGCAGTCCGGGAGCCGAGCAGTACTTC
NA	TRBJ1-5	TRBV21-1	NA	CASSKARTDGERVGQPQHF	TGTGCCAGCAGCAAAGCGAGGACAGACGGCGAACGGGTAGGTCAGCCCCAGCATTTT
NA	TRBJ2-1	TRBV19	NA	CATSRNQIF	TGTGCCACTTCTAGGAACCAGATCTTC
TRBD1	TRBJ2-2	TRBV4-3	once	CASSHLTGGAGGELFF	TGCGCCAGCAGCCACCTAACAGGGGGCGCGGGCGGGGAGCTGTTTTTT
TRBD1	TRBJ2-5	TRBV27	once	CASRGGGTQYF	TGTGCCAGCCGAGGGGGCGGGACCCAGTACTTC
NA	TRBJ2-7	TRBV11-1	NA	CASSLVGEFYEQYF	TGTGCCAGCAGCTTAGTCGGGGAATTCTACGAGCAGTACTTC
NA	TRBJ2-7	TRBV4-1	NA	CASSHGLQSEQYF	TGCGCCAGCAGCCATGGTTTGCAGTCCGAGCAGTACTTC
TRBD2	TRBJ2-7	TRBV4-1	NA	CASSLMTSDFYEQYF	TGCGCCAGCAGCCTCATGACTAGCGATTTCTACGAGCAGTACTTC
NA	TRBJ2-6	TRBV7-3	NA	CASSHYISGANVLTF	TGTGCCAGCAGCCATTACATATCTGGGGCCAACGTCCTGACTTTC
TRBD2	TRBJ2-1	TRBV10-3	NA	CAISGTSGSNEQFF	TGTGCCATCAGCGGGACTAGCGGGAGCAATGAGCAGTTCTTC
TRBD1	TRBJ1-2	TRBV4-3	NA	CASSQGQGADGYTF	TGCGCCAGCAGCCAAGGACAGGGGGCCGATGGCTACACCTTC
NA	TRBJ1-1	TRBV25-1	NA	CASSWGDTEAFF	TGTGCCAGCAGTTGGGGGGACACTGAAGCTTTCTTT
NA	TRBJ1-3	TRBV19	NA	CASDSGIGNTIYF	TGTGCCAGCGACTCGGGGATCGGAAACACCATATATTTT
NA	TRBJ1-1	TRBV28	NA	CASSLGTRRTEAFF	TGTGCCAGCAGTTTAGGCACCCGGAGAACTGAAGCTTTCTTT
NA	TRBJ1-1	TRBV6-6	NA	CASSYSRDTEAFF	TGTGCCAGCAGTTACTCGAGGGACACTGAAGCTTTCTTT
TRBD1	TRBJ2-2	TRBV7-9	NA	CASSIPSQGKNTGELFF	TGTGCCAGCAGCATACCATCACAGGGGAAGAACACCGGGGAGCTGTTTTTT
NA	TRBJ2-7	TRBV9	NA	CASSAASGVEQYF	TGTGCCAGCAGCGCCGCGTCAGGGGTCGAGCAGTACTTC
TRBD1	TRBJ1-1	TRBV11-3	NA	CASSPAGQGYTEAFF	TGTGCCAGCAGCCCCGCGGGACAGGGGTACACTGAAGCTTTCTTT
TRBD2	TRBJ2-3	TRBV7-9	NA	CASSLGLAGGPGDTQYF	TGTGCCAGCAGCTTAGGACTAGCGGGGGGCCCCGGAGATACGCAGTATTTT
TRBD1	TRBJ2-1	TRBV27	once	CASSQDRSSYNEQFF	TGTGCCAGCAGTCAGGACAGGAGCTCCTACAATGAGCAGTTCTTC
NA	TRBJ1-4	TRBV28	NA	CASRGEDRHNEKLFF	TGTGCCAGCAGGGGAGAGGACCGACATAATGAAAAACTGTTTTTT
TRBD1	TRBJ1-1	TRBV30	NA	CAWVDRGETEAFF	TGTGCCTGGGTGGACAGGGGGGAAACTGAAGCTTTCTTT
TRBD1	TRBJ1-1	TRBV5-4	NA	CASSWAGTGQAFF	TGTGCCAGCAGCTGGGCCGGGACAGGACAAGCTTTCTTT
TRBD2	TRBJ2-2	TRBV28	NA	CASSPYGLANGNTGELFF	TGTGCCAGCAGCCCTTATGGACTAGCGAACGGGAACACCGGGGAGCTGTTTTTT
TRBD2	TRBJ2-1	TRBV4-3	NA	CASSQILAGEGNEQFF	TGCGCCAGCAGCCAGATTTTAGCGGGGGAAGGCAATGAGCAGTTCTTC
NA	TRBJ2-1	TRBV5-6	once	CASSLRAGDWDEQFF	TGTGCCAGCAGCTTGCGTGCGGGTGACTGGGATGAGCAGTTCTTC
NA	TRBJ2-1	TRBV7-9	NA	CASSLDGPEQFF	TGTGCCAGCAGCTTAGACGGTCCGGAGCAGTTCTTC
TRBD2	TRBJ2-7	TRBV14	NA	CASSPDRRLADFREQYF	TGTGCCAGCAGCCCTGACCGCCGACTAGCAGATTTCCGCGAGCAGTACTTC
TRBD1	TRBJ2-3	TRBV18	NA	CASSSTGGDTQYF	TGTGCCAGCTCATCGACAGGGGGAGATACGCAGTATTTT